This T cell receptor beta chain was sequenced in a study of identical twins. Study results and limitations: The same donors were not followed; conclusions instead depended on cross-sectional statistical analysis. Fewer insertions marked abundant cord blood beta clonotypes; young adult naive trended weakly, memory not at all.

A universal primer binding site was introduced by template switching. The final cDNA contained unique molecular identifiers. In TCRdb, the 5' RACE reads were re-called with MiXCR into one record per CDR3 protein. The data contain about 150,000 distinct CDR3 sequences, under 4.5% of them singletons. On this clonotype itself: Its antigen remains unidentified.

V was trimmed by 4 bases and J by 4 bases, leaving 12 bases between them. Germline CDR1 SGHRS, CDR2 YFSETQ. This CDR3 has 15 amino acids. Sequencing was carried out using memory T cells sorted from blood. The receptor's source is a man younger than 30 in good health. V and J are TRBV5-1 and TRBJ2-6; D is unclear. For the CDR3, the DNA is TGCGCCAGCAGCCCGATTGCCTCGGGGGCCAACGTCCTGACTTTC. Translating it yields CASSPIASGANVLTF.